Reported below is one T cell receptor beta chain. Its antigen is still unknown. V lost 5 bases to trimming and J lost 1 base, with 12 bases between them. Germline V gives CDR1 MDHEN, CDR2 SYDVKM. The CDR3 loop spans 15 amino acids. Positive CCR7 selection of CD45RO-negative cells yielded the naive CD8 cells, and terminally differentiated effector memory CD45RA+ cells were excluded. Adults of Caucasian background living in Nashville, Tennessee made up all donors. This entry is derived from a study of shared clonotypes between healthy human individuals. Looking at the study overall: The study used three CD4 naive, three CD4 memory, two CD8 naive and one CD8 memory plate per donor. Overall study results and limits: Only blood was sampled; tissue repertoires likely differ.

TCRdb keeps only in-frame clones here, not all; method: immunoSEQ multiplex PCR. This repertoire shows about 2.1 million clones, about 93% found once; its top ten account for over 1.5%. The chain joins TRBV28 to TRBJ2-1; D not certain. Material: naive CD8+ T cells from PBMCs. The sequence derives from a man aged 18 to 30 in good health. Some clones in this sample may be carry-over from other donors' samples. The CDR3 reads CASSPNIGSYNEQFF. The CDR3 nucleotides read TGTGCCAGCAGTCCGAATATCGGGTCCTACAATGAGCAGTTCTTC.